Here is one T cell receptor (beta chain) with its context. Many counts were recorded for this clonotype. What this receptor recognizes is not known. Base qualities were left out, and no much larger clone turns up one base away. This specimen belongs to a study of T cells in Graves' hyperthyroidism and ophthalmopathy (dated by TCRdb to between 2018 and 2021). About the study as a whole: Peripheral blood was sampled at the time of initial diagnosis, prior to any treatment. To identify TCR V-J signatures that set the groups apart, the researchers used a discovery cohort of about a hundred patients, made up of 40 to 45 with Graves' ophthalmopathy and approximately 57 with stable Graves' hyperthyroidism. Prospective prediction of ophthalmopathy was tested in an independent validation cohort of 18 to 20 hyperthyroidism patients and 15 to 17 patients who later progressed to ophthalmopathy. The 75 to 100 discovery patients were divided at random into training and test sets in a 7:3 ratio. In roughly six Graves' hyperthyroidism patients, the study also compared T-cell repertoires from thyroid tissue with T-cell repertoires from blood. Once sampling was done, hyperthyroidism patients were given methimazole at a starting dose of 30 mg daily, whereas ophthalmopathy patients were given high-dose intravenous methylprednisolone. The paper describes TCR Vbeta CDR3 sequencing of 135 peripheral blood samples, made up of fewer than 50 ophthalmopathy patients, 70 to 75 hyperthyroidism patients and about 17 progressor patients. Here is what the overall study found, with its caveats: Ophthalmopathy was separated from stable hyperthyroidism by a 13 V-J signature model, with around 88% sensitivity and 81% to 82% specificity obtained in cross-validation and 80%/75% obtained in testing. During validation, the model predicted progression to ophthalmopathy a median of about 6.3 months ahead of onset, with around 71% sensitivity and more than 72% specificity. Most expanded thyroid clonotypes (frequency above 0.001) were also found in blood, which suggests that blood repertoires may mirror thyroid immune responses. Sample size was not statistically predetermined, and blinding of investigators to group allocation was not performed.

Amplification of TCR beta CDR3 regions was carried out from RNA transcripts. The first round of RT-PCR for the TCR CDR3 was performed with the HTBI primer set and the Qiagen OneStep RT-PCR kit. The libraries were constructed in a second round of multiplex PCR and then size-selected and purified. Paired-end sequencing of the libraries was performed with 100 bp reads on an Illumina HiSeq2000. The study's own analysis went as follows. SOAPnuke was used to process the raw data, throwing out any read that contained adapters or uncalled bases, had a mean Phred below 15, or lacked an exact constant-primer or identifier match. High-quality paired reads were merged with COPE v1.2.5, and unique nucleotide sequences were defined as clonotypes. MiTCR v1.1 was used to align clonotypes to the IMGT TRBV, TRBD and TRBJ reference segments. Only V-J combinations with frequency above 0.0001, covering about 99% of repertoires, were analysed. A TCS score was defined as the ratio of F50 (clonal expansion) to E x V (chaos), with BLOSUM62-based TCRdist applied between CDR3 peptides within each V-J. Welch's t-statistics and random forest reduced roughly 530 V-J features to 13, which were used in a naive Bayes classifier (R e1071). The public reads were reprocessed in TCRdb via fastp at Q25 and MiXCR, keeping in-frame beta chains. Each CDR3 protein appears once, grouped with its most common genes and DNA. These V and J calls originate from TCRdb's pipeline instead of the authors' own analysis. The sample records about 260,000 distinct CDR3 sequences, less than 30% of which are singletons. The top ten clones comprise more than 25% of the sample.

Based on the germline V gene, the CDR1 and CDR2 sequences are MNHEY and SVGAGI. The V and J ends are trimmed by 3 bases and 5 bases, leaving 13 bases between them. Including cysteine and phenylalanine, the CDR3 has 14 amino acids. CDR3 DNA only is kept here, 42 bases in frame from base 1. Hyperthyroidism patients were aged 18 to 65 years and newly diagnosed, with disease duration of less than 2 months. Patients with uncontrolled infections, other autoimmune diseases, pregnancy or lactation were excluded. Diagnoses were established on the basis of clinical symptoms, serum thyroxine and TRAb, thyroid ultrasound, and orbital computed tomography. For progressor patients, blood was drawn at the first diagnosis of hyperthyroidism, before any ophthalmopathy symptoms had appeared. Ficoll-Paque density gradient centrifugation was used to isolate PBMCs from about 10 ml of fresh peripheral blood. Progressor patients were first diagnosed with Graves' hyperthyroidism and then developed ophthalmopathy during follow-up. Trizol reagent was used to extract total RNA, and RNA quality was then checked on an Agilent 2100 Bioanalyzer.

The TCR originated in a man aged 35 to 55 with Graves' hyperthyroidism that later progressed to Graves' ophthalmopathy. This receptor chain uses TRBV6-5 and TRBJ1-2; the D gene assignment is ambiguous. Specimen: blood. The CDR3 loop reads CASSYGPIGYGYTF. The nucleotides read TGTGCCAGCAGTTATGGTCCGATTGGGTATGGCTACACCTTC.